What follows are 18 T cell receptor beta chains derived from one specimen sequenced in a study of blood T cell repertoires in COVID-19. The assay was immunoSEQ multiplex PCR, and TCRdb's table has in-frame clones only and misses some. The table records some 300,000 clones, roughly 90% of them present only once. The sequenced sample consisted of peripheral blood. Receptors originate from a woman between 70 and 85 years old with COVID-19, enrolled during active disease.

This chain joins TRBV9 and TRBJ2-5; D possibly corresponds to TRBD1 (6 bases). CDR3 length equals 15 residues. V was pared by 3 bases and J by 3 bases, with 15 bases between. Germline CDR1 SGDLS, CDR2 YYNGEE. The CDR3 sequence: CASSGNRDREETQYF. The DNA of the CDR3 is TGTGCCAGCAGCGGTAACAGGGATCGGGAAGAGACCCAGTACTTC.

This chain connects TRBV30 to TRBJ2-5; D might be TRBD1 (7 bases). CDR3 length: 14 residues. The V end was cut by 5 bases, the J end by 5 bases, with 18 bases between. Germline values: CDR1 GTSNPN, CDR2 SVGIG (reference sequence). The CDR3 here is CAWRETGSKETQYF. The DNA of the CDR3 is TGTGCCTGGCGGGAGACAGGGAGTAAGGAGACCCAGTACTTC.

In this sample, this clone turned up once. This same CDR3 is encoded by further DNA sequences in the sample. V usage is TRBV15 and J usage is TRBJ2-7; 8 positions match TRBD2. This CDR3 is 14 amino acids long. Germline V CDR1 and CDR2: LNHNV, YYDKDF (reference sequence). The trim removed 1 base at V and 7 bases at J, leaving 6 bases unmatched. CDR3 sequence reads: CATSRAGTGGEQYF. CDR3 sequence (DNA): TGTGCCACCAGCAGAGCGGGTACGGGGGGGGAGCAGTACTTC.

This clone has just one count. The chain couples TRBV2 to TRBJ2-3, with D maybe TRBD1 (5 bases). Germline assignment: CDR1 SNHLY and CDR2 FYNNEI. The CDR3 has 14 residues. Trimming cost V 4 bases and J 1 base, with 9 bases left between them. The CDR3, as DNA: TGTGCCAGCAGTGGGCAGGGTGGCACAGATACGCAGTATTTT. Residues: CASSGQGGTDTQYF.

This clone was recorded only once. J is TRBJ1-5 and V is TRBV6-5; 11 positions agree with TRBD1. The V gene's germline CDR1 is MNHEY and CDR2 SVGAGI. Trimming at V came to 6 bases and at J to 2 bases, leaving 0 bases not matched to a gene. The CDR3 totals 14 residues. The CDR3 reads CASRGQGGNQPQHF. The CDR3 bases are TGTGCCAGCAGGGGACAGGGGGGCAATCAGCCCCAGCATTTT.

This sequence joins TRBV2 and TRBJ2-2; D perhaps matches TRBD2 (5 bases). The CDR3 runs 15 residues. CDR1 is SNHLY and CDR2 is FYNNEI in the germline V gene. The V end was cut by 8 bases, the J end by 0 bases, with 13 bases between. CDR3 sequence: CASQEPTTNTGELFF. CDR3 DNA: TGTGCCAGCCAAGAACCGACTACGAACACCGGGGAGCTGTTTTTT. Full variable domain (rest looked up from reference TRBV2 and TRBJ2-2): EPEVTQTPSHQVTQMGQEVILRCVPISNHLYFYWYRQILGQKVEFLVSFYNNEISEKSEIFDDQFSVERPDGSNFTLKIRSTKLEDSAMYFCASQEPTTNTGELFFGEGSRLTVL.

The chain joins TRBV6-1 to TRBJ1-3; D is possibly TRBD1 (6 bases). Germline CDR1 and CDR2: MNHNS and SASEGT. There are 15 residues in the CDR3. Between the trimmed V and J ends, which lost 3 bases and 2 bases, there was a span of 11 bases. CDR3 DNA: TGTGCCAGCAGTGAGGGGGGGGGCGCTGGAAACACCATATATTTT. It is translated as CASSEGGGAGNTIYF.

V is TRBV13 and J is TRBJ1-1; 8 bases are shared with TRBD1. The J segment lost 3 bases and the V segment lost 5 bases, leaving 5 bases of the junction unmatched. The CDR3 is 14 residues long. The germline CDR1 and CDR2 sequences are PRHDT and FYEKMQ (reference sequence). CDR3: CASSSGQGDTEAFF. CDR3 sequence (DNA): TGTGCCAGCAGCAGCGGACAGGGCGACACTGAAGCTTTCTTT.

In its sample, this clone was seen a few times. The rearrangement links TRBV7-9 to TRBJ1-1, with a weak D call TRBD1 (5 bases). The CDR3 is 14 amino acids. Germline V gene data show CDR1 as SEHNR and CDR2 as FQNEAQ (reference sequence). Trimming took off 1 base at V and 6 bases at J, with 12 bases between the two ends. CDR3 in amino acids: CASSLEGSGPEAFF. The CDR3 DNA reads as TGTGCCAGCAGCTTAGAAGGGTCAGGGCCTGAAGCTTTCTTT.

The chain uses TRBV7-9 and TRBJ2-3; TRBD2 might be the D (7 bases). The CDR3 totals 15 residues. From germline, CDR1 is SEHNR and CDR2 FQNEAQ (reference sequence). Trimming took off 1 base at V and 6 bases at J, with 14 bases between the two ends. This chain's CDR3 is CASSLGGGARDTQYF. DNA of the CDR3: TGTGCCAGCAGCTTAGGTGGGGGGGCCAGGGATACGCAGTATTTT.

The gene calls are TRBV24-1 and TRBJ2-3; no firm D call. Per germline, CDR1 KGHDR and CDR2 SFDVKD. There are 13 residues in the CDR3. Trimming pared 5 bases from V and 4 bases from J, leaving 9 bases between. CDR3 sequence: CATSVAGPDTQYF. In DNA form, the CDR3 reads TGTGCCACCAGTGTCGCAGGCCCAGATACGCAGTATTTT.

The chain is built from TRBV19 and TRBJ2-6; tentatively, D is TRBD1 (6 bases). The CDR3 totals 17 residues. V lost 6 bases and J lost 2, with 17 bases in between. Germline CDR1 LNHDA, CDR2 SQIVND (reference sequence). CDR3: CASSDDRFRAGANVLTF. For the CDR3, the DNA is TGTGCCAGTAGCGACGACAGGTTTCGGGCTGGGGCCAACGTCCTGACTTTC.

J is TRBJ1-6 and V is TRBV11-2; D is ambiguous. Germline V CDR1 and CDR2: SGHAT, FQNNGV. This CDR3 region has 14 residues. Trimming removed 6 bases at V and 5 bases at J, with 11 bases between. The chain's CDR3 is CASRSGSHNSPLHF. Written as DNA, the CDR3 is TGTGCCAGCAGGTCCGGGAGTCATAATTCACCCCTCCACTTT.

The V and J genes are TRBV18 and TRBJ2-7; the D gene is possibly TRBD1 (6 bases). Germline V gene sequence: CDR1 KGHSH, CDR2 LQKENI. The CDR3 has 14 residues. V lost 3 bases to trimming and J lost 3 bases, with 12 bases between them. CDR3 region: CASSPRTDNYEQYF. The CDR3 DNA reads TGTGCCAGCTCACCCCGGACAGACAACTACGAGCAGTACTTC.

The gene calls are TRBV6-5 and TRBJ1-2; D is unresolved. The CDR3 length is 14 residues. Per the germline V gene, CDR1 is MNHEY and CDR2 is SVGAGI. V lost 5 bases to trimming and J lost 5 bases, with 15 bases between them. The CDR3: CASSLDTSAYGYTF. In DNA, the CDR3 is TGTGCCAGCAGTCTTGACACATCAGCATATGGCTACACCTTC.

The rearrangement links TRBV5-1 to TRBJ1-5; 7 bases agree with TRBD1. This CDR3 has 19 amino acids. V lost 1 base, J lost 1 base, and 14 bases stayed unmatched. Germline V gene lookup returns CDR1 SGHRS and CDR2 YFSETQ. The CDR3 region is CASSLRDRFPPISNQPQHF. The CDR3, as DNA: TGCGCCAGCAGCTTGCGGGACAGATTCCCACCTATAAGCAATCAGCCCCAGCATTTT.

The rearrangement links TRBV2 to TRBJ2-3; 8 bases agree with TRBD1. Germline lookup yields CDR1 SNHLY and CDR2 FYNNEI. The CDR3 has 15 amino acids. Germline trimming cut 4 bases from V and 2 bases from J; bases unmatched to any gene: 5. This CDR3 is CASSGQGFPTDTQYF. The DNA for the CDR3 is TGTGCCAGCAGTGGACAGGGGTTTCCCACAGATACGCAGTATTTT.

The sample holds one count of this clone. The rearrangement joins TRBV4-1 to TRBJ2-5, with 9 bases that match TRBD2. This CDR3 spans 16 amino acids. Germline loops: CDR1 MGHRA, CDR2 YSYEKL. Trimming took 0 bases from V and 4 from J; bases not matched to a gene: 6. CDR3 residues: CASSQDWRGGGETQYF. The CDR3, as DNA: TGCGCCAGCAGCCAAGACTGGCGGGGGGGCGGAGAGACCCAGTACTTC.